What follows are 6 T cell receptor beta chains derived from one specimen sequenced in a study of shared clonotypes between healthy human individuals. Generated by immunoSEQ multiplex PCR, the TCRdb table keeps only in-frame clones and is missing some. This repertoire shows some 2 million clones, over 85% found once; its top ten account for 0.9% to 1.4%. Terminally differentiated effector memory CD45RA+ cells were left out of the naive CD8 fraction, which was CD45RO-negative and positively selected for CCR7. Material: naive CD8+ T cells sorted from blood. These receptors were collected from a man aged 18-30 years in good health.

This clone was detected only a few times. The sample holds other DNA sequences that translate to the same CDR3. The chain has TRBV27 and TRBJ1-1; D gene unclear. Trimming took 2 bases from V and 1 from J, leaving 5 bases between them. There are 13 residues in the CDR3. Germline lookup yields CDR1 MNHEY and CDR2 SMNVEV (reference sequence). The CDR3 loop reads CASSLGKNTEAFF. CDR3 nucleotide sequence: TGTGCCAGCAGTTTAGGGAAGAACACTGAAGCTTTCTTT.

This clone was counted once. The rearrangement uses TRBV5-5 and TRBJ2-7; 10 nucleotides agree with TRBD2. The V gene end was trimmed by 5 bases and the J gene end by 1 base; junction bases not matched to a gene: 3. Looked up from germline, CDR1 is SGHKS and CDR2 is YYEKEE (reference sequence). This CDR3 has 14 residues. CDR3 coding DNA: TGTGCCAGCAGGTGGACTAGCGGATCCTACGAGCAGTACTTC. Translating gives CASRWTSGSYEQYF.

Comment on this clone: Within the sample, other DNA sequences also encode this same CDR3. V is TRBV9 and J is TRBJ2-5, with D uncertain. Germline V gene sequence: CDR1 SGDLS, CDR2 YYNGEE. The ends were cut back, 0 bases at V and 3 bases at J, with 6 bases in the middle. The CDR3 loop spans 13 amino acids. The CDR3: CASSVAPEETQYF. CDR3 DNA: TGTGCCAGCAGCGTAGCTCCAGAAGAGACCCAGTACTTC.

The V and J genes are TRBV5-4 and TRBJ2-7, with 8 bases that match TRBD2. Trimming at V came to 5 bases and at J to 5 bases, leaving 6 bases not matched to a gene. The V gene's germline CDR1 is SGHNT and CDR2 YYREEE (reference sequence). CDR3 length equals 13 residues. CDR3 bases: TGTGCCAGCAGTCCGGGGGGGGCCGACGAGCAGTACTTC. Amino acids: CASSPGGADEQYF. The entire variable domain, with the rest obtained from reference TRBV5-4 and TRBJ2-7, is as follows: ETGVTQSPTHLIKTRGQQVTLRCSSQSGHNTVSWYQQALGQGPQFIFQYYREEENGRGNFPPRFSGLQFPNYSSELNVNALELDDSALYLCASSPGGADEQYFGPGTRLTVT.

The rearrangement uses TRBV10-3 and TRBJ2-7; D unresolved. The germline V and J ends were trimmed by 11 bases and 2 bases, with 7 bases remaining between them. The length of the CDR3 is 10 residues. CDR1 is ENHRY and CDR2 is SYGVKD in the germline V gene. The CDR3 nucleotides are TGTGCCGCAGGAACCTACGAGCAGTACTTC. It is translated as CAAGTYEQYF.

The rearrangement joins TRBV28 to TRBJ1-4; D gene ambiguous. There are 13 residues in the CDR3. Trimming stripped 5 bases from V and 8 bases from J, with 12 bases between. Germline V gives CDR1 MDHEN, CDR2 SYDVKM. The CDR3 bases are TGTGCCAGCAGTCCGATCTCGGGAGAAAAACTGTTTTTT. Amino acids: CASSPISGEKLFF.